These T cell receptor beta chains were read from a single sample in a study of cytomegalovirus exposure and HLA in healthy donors. TCRdb's copy holds only in-frame clones and misses some; the assay was immunoSEQ multiplex PCR. The sample has some 150,000 clones, around 72% seen once. The sequenced sample was PBMCs. These receptors all come from a middle-aged man in good health and CMV-seropositive. The CDR3 runs from the conserved cysteine through the conserved F or W. A D gene is named only where the DNA matches it firmly. The listing skips clone size in some rows; elsewhere it reads once, few, many or a size class.

TRBJ2-3 | TRBV5-1 | TRBD1 | . | TGCGCCAGCAGCTTAGACAGGGGGCGAATTACGCAGTATTTT | CASSLDRGRITQYF
TRBJ1-5 | TRBV19 | . | . | TGTGCCAGTAGTCCTGGGGCAGTTAGCAATCAGCCCCAGCATTTT | CASSPGAVSNQPQHF
TRBJ2-1 | TRBV19 | TRBD2 | . | TGTGCCAGTAGTACAGGGAGGGCGGGAGATGAGCAGTTCTTC | CASSTGRAGDEQFF
TRBJ2-3 | TRBV7-9 | . | . | TGTGCCAGCAGCGCCGGGACAACGGATACGCAGTATTTT | CASSAGTTDTQYF
TRBJ1-6 | TRBV7-8 | . | . | TGTGCCAGCAGCCGCCAAGGCAGGGATAATTCACCCCTCCACTTT | CASSRQGRDNSPLHF
TRBJ2-3 | TRBV9 | TRBD2 | few | TGTGCCAGCAGCGTAGGAGGTAGCGGGGGCACAGATACGCAGTATTTT | CASSVGGSGGTDTQYF
TRBJ1-2 | TRBV5-6 | TRBD1 | few | TGTGCCAGCAGCTGGGGGCCGGGCAGGGGGGAAAGTGGCTACACCTTC | CASSWGPGRGESGYTF
TRBJ2-1 | TRBV6-1 | TRBD2 | . | TGTGCCAGCAGTGTGAGGCGGGGGGGGTACAATGAGCAGTTCTTC | CASSVRRGGYNEQFF
TRBJ2-5 | TRBV29-1 | . | . | TGCAGCGTTGACAGGGGCACGAGGGAGACCCAGTACTTC | CSVDRGTRETQYF
TRBJ1-6 | TRBV7-9 | . | . | TGTGCCAGCAGCTTAGAGCGATCACCCCTCCACTTT | CASSLERSPLHF
TRBJ1-3 | TRBV27 | TRBD1 | . | TGTGCCAGCAGTTTAACCGGGACAGGGCCTGGAAACACCATATATTTT | CASSLTGTGPGNTIYF
TRBJ1-2 | TRBV6-1 | . | . | TGTGCCAGCAGTGAGACAGTGGGGAACTATGGCTACACCTTC | CASSETVGNYGYTF
TRBJ2-5 | TRBV5-1 | TRBD2 | once | TGCGCCAGCAGCCGGGGACTAGCGGGGGGGTCAGGGGAGACCCAGTACTTC | CASSRGLAGGSGETQYF
TRBJ2-1 | TRBV4-2 | TRBD2 | . | TGTGCCAGCAGCCAAGAGCTAGCGGGGGTAAATGAGCAGTTCTTC | CASSQELAGVNEQFF
TRBJ1-6 | TRBV5-1 | . | . | TGCGCCAGCAGCTTGGGCAGGGTACATTCACCCCTCCACTTT | CASSLGRVHSPLHF